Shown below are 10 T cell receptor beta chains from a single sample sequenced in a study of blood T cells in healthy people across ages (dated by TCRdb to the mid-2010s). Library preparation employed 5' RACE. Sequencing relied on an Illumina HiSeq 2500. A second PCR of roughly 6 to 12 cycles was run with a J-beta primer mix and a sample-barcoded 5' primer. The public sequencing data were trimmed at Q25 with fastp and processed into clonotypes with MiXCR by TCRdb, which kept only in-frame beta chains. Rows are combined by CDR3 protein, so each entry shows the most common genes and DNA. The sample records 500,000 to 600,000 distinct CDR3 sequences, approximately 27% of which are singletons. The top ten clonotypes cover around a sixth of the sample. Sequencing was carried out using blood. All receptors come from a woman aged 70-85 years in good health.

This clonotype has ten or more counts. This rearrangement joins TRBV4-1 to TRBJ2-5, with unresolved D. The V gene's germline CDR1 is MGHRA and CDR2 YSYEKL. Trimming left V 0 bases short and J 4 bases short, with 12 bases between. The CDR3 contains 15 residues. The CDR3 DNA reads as TGCGCCAGCAGCCAAGATCTGGCAGAGCGAGAGACCCAGTACTTC. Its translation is CASSQDLAERETQYF.

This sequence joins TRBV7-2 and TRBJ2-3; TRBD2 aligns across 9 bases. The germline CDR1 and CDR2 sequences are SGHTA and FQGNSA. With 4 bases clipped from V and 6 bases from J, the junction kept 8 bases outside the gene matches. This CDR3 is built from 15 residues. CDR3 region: CASSYSSGERDTQYF. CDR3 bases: TGTGCCAGCAGCTACTCTAGCGGGGAGAGGGATACGCAGTATTTT. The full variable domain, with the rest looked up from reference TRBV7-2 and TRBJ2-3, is GAGVSQSPSNKVTEKGKDVELRCDPISGHTALYWYRQSLGQGLEFLIYFQGNSAPDKSGLPSDRFSAERTGGSVSTLTIQRTQQEDSAVYLCASSYSSGERDTQYFGPGTRLTVL.

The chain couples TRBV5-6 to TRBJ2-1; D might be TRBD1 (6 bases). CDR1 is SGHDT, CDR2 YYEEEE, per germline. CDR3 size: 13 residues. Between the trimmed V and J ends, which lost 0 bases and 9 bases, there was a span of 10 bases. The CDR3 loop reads CASSLGGQSEQFF. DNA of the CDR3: TGTGCCAGCAGCTTGGGGGGGCAGAGTGAGCAGTTCTTC.

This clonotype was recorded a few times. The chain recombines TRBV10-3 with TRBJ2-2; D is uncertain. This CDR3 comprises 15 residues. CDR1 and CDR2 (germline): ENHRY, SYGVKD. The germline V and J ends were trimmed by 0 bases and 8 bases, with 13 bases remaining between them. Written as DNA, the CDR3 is TGTGCCATCAGTGAGTCGTTGCGAGTGGTTGGGGAGCTGTTTTTT. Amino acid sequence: CAISESLRVVGELFF.

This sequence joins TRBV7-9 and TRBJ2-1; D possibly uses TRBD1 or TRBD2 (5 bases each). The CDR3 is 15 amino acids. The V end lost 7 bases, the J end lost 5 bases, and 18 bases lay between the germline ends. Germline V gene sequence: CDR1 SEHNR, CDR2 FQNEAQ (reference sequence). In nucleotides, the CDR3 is TGTGCCAGCATCCACTGGGGGTCAACAAACAATGAGCAGTTCTTC. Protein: CASIHWGSTNNEQFF.

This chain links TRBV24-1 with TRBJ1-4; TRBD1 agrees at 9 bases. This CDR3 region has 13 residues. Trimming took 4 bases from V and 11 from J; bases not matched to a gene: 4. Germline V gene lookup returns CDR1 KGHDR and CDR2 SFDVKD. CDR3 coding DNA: TGTGCCACCAGTGAAACAGGGGGCGGGAAACTGTTTTTT. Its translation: CATSETGGGKLFF.

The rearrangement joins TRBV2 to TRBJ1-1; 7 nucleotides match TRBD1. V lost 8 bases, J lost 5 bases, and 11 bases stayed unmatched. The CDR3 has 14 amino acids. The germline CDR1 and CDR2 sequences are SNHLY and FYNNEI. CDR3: CASLLQGWNTEAFF. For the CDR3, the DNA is TGTGCCAGCTTGCTACAGGGGTGGAATACTGAAGCTTTCTTT.

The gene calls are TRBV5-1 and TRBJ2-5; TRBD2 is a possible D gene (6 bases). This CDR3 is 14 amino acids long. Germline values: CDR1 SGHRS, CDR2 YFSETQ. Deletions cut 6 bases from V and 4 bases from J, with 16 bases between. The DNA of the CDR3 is TGCGCCAGCACCCGGCGGGACTGGGGAGAGACCCAGTACTTC. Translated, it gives CASTRRDWGETQYF.

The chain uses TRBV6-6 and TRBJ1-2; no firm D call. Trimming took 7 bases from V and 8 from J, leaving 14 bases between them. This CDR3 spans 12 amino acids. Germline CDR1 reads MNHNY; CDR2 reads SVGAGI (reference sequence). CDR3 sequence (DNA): TGTGCCAGCAACGACCCGGGGAAGGGCTACACCTTC. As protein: CASNDPGKGYTF.

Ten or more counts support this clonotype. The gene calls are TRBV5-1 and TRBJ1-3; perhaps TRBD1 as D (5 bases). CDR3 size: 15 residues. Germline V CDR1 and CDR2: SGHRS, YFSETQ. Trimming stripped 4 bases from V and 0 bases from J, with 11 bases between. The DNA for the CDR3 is TGCGCCAGCAGCCCGACAGCTGACTCTGGAAACACCATATATTTT. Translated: CASSPTADSGNTIYF. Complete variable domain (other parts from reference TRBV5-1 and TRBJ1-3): KAGVTQTPRYLIKTRGQQVTLSCSPISGHRSVSWYQQTPGQGLQFLFEYFSETQRNKGNFPGRFSGRQFSNSRSEMNVSTLELGDSALYLCASSPTADSGNTIYFGEGSWLTVV.